These 11 T cell receptor beta chains share one sample of origin, sequenced in a study of lymphopenia after photon versus proton radiotherapy. Libraries were prepared by immunoSEQ multiplex PCR; TCRdb keeps only in-frame clonotypes and omits some of them. Among about 8,300 clones listed, 85% to 90% were seen once. Specimen: peripheral blood, collected from a patient treated with photon-based radiotherapy. These receptors all stem from a man older than 75 with cholangiocarcinoma.

This chain connects TRBV7-9 to TRBJ1-1; D remains ambiguous. Germline values: CDR1 SEHNR, CDR2 FQNEAQ (reference sequence). The V end lost 6 bases, the J end lost 5 bases, and 19 bases lay between the germline ends. This CDR3 is 15 amino acids long. In nucleotides, the CDR3 is TGTGCCAGCAGAGAGGAGCACCGGAAAGAGACTGAAGCTTTCTTT. Protein: CASREEHRKETEAFF.

V usage is TRBV7-3 and J usage is TRBJ2-3; D gene unclear. V was trimmed by 0 bases and J by 14 bases, leaving 15 bases between them. Germline V lookup: CDR1 SGHTA, CDR2 FQGTGA. The CDR3 runs 13 residues. The CDR3 DNA follows: TGTGCCAGCAGCTTAACGAGCGACTTTAAGCGGTATTTT. Its translation: CASSLTSDFKRYF.

The chain links TRBV6-4 to TRBJ2-1; 15 nucleotides match TRBD2. The CDR3 contains 15 residues. The V and J ends lost 2 bases and 8 bases, in that order; junction bases with no gene match: 1. CDR1 and CDR2 (germline): MRHNA, SNTAGT. In DNA, the CDR3 is TGTGCCAGCAGTGACGGACTAGCGGGGGGGCATGAGCAGTTCTTC. This gives the protein CASSDGLAGGHEQFF.

This clone was seen a few times. The chain uses TRBV5-1 and TRBJ1-1; D is undetermined. V lost 3 bases and J 1 base, leaving 10 bases between the germline ends. The CDR3 length is 14 residues. CDR1 is SGHRS and CDR2 is YFSETQ in the germline V gene. The CDR3 sequence is CASSSRTANTEAFF. Written as DNA, the CDR3 is TGCGCCAGCAGCTCGAGGACGGCGAACACTGAAGCTTTCTTT.

This chain links TRBV9 with TRBJ1-6, with a tentative D call TRBD1 (5 bases). This CDR3 spans 14 amino acids. Germline loops: CDR1 SGDLS, CDR2 YYNGEE. V gave up 4 bases and J gave up 6 bases, with 11 bases separating them. The CDR3: CASSSSGSNSPLHF. DNA of the CDR3: TGTGCCAGCAGCTCCTCAGGGTCTAATTCACCCCTCCACTTT.

CDR3 DNA: TGTGCCAGCAGTCCATCGACTAGCGGGGAGGGAACCCAGTACTTC. It is translated as CASSPSTSGEGTQYF. This sequence joins TRBV27 and TRBJ2-5, with TRBD2 matching over 11 bases. J lost 8 bases, V lost 5 bases, and 10 bases had no gene match. This CDR3 spans 15 amino acids. In germline, CDR1 is MNHEY, CDR2 SMNVEV (reference sequence).

This clone was recorded a few times. The CDR3 loop reads CASSVEEGHTQYF. Here the CDR3 DNA reads TGTGCCAGCAGCGTAGAGGAGGGCCATACGCAGTATTTT. The chain is built from TRBV9 and TRBJ2-3; maybe TRBD2 (6 bases). The germline V gene encodes CDR1 SGDLS and CDR2 YYNGEE. CDR3 length equals 13 residues. The germline V and J ends were trimmed by 0 bases and 7 bases, with 9 bases remaining between them.

The rearrangement uses TRBV9 and TRBJ2-3; D perhaps matches TRBD2 (6 bases). V lost 0 bases and J 2 bases, leaving 10 bases between the germline ends. The CDR3 runs to 15 residues. Per the germline V gene, CDR1 is SGDLS and CDR2 is YYNGEE. CDR3 protein: CASSVARGVTDTQYF. DNA of the CDR3: TGTGCCAGCAGCGTAGCGCGGGGCGTCACAGATACGCAGTATTTT.

The CDR3 is CASSAQQGGATEQFF. CDR3 bases: TGTGCCAGCAGCGCCCAACAGGGGGGGGCCACTGAGCAGTTCTTC. The gene calls are TRBV9 and TRBJ2-1; a weak D match, TRBD1 (8 bases). Germline values: CDR1 SGDLS, CDR2 YYNGEE. CDR3 length: 15 amino acids. Trimming shortened V by 3 bases and J by 9 bases, and 19 bases separated the two germline ends.

V is TRBV28 and J is TRBJ2-3; TRBD2 agrees at 10 bases. The V and J ends lost 6 bases and 0 bases, in that order; junction bases with no gene match: 12. Germline V gene sequence: CDR1 MDHEN, CDR2 SYDVKM. CDR3 length: 18 residues. CDR3 protein: CASSFLAGAGSSTDTQYF. The CDR3 nucleotides are TGTGCCAGCAGCTTCCTAGCGGGGGCCGGATCTAGCACAGATACGCAGTATTTT.

V usage is TRBV2 and J usage is TRBJ1-5, with a weak D call TRBD1 (5 bases). Per the germline V gene, CDR1 is SNHLY and CDR2 is FYNNEI. Trimming cost V 6 bases and J 9 bases, with 21 bases left between them. The CDR3 loop spans 15 amino acids. The CDR3 loop is CASSRQQDLEGPQHF. Written as DNA, the CDR3 is TGTGCCAGCAGCCGGCAACAGGACCTAGAAGGGCCCCAGCATTTT.